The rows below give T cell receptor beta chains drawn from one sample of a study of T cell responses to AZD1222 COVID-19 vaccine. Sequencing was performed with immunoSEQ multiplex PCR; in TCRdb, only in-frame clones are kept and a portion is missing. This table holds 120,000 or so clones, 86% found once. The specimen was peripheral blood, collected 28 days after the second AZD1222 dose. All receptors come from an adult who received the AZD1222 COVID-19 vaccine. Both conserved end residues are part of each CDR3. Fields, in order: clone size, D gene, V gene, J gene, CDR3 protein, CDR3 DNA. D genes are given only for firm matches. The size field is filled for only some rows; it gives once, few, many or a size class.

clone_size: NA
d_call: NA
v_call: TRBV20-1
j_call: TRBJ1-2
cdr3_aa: CSAKPWEGYTF
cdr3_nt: TGCAGTGCGAAACCCTGGGAAGGCTACACCTTC

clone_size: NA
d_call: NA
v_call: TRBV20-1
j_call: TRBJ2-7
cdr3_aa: CSALGGEQYF
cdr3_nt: TGCAGTGCCCTCGGGGGCGAGCAGTACTTC

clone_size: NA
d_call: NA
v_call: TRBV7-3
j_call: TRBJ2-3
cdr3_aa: CASSLIAGDTQYF
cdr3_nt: TGTGCCAGCAGCTTAATTGCGGGGGATACGCAGTATTTT

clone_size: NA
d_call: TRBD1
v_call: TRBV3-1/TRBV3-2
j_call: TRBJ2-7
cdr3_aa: CASSQEGTAYEQYF
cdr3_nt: TGTGCCAGCAGCCAAGAAGGGACAGCGTACGAGCAGTACTTC

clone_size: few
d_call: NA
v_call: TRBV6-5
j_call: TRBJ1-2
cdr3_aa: CASKADSSYGYTF
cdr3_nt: TGTGCCAGCAAGGCCGACAGCTCCTATGGCTACACCTTC

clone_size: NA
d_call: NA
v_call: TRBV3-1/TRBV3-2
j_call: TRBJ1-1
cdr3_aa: CASSSFLGGTEAFF
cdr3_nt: TGTGCCAGCAGCTCCTTTCTCGGGGGCACTGAAGCTTTCTTT

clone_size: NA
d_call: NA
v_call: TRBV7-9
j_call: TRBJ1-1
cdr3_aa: CASSEAGRHSEAFF
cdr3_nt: TGTGCCAGCAGCGAGGCCGGACGGCATTCTGAAGCTTTCTTT

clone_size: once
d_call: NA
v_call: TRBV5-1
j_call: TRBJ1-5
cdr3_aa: CASSQGPGNQPQHF
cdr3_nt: TGCGCCAGCAGCCAAGGTCCAGGCAATCAGCCCCAGCATTTT

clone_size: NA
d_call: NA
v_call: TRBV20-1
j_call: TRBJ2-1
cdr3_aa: CSAPPSKGQFF
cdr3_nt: TGCAGTGCCCCCCCCAGCAAGGGGCAGTTCTTC

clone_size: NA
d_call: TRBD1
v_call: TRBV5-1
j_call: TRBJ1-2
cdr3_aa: CASSQGQGNGYTF
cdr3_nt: TGCGCCAGCAGCCAAGGACAGGGGAATGGCTACACCTTC

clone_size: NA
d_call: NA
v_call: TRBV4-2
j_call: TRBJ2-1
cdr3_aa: CASSQLGRGEGPYNEQFF
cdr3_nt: TGTGCCAGCAGCCAATTAGGTAGGGGGGAGGGACCCTACAATGAGCAGTTCTTC

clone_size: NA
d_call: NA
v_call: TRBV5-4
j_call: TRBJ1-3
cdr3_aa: CASSLEGSGNTIYF
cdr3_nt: TGTGCCAGCAGCTTGGAAGGCTCCGGAAACACCATATATTTT

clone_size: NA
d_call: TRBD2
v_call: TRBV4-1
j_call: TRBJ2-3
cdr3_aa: CASSQGTSGGFNTQYF
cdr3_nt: TGCGCCAGCAGCCAAGGGACTAGCGGGGGATTTAATACGCAGTATTTT

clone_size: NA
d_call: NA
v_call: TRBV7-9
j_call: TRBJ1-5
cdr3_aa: CASSLGADQPQHF
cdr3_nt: TGTGCCAGCAGCTTAGGCGCCGACCAGCCCCAGCATTTT

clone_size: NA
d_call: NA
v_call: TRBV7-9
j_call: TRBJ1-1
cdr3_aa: CASSGGTENTEAFF
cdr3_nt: TGTGCCAGCAGCGGAGGGACCGAGAACACTGAAGCTTTCTTT

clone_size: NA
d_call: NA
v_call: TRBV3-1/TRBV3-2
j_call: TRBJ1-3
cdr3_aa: CASSQGSGERGNTIYF
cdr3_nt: TGTGCCAGCAGCCAAGGCTCGGGAGAAAGAGGAAACACCATATATTTT

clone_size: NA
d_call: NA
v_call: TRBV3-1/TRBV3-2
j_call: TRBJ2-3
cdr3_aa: CASSPMVGPDTQYF
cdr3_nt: TGTGCCAGCAGCCCGATGGTCGGACCAGATACGCAGTATTTT

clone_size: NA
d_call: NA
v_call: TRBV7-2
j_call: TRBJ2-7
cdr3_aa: CASSLEATLGQYF
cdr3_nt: TGTGCCAGCAGCTTAGAGGCCACCCTAGGGCAGTACTTC

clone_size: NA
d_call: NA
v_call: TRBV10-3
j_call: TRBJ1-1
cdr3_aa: CAISDPLHTEAFF
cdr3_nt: TGTGCCATCAGTGATCCCCTCCACACTGAAGCTTTCTTT

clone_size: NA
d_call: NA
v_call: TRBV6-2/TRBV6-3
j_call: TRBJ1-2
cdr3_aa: CASSYPNQRGYTF
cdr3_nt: TGTGCCAGCAGTTACCCCAACCAACGGGGCTACACCTTC

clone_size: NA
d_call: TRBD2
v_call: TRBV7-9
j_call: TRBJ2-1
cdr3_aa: CASSPPAGTSSYIEQFF
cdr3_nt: TGTGCCAGCAGCCCTCCGGCGGGGACTAGCTCTTACATTGAGCAGTTCTTC

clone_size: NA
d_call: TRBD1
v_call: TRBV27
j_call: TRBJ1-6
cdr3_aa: CASHPQAGGYNSPLHF
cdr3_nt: TGTGCCAGCCACCCGCAGGCAGGGGGGTATAATTCACCCCTCCACTTT

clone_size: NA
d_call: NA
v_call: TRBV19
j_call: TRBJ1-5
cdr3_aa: CASSDEVGLIEPQHF
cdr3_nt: TGTGCCAGTAGTGATGAGGTAGGTCTGATCGAACCCCAGCATTTT

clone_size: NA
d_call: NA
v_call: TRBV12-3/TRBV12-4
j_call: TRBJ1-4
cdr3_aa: CASSQFEKLFF
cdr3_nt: TGTGCCAGCAGCCAGTTCGAAAAACTGTTTTTT

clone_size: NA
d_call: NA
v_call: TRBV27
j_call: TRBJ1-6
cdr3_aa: CASSLEGGASPLHF
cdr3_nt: TGTGCCAGCAGTTTAGAGGGCGGCGCTTCACCCCTCCACTTT

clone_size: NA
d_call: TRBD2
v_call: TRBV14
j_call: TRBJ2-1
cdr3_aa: CASSQGLAGEWSYNEQFF
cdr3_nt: TGTGCCAGCAGCCAAGGCCTAGCGGGAGAATGGTCCTACAATGAGCAGTTCTTC

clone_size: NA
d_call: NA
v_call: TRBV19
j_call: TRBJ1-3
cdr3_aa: CASSTQGDTIYF
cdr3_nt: TGTGCCAGTAGTACTCAGGGAGACACCATATATTTT

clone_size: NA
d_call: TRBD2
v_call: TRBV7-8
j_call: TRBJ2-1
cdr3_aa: CASSLQRGGRNEQFF
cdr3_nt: TGTGCCAGCAGCTTACAGCGGGGGGGACGGAATGAGCAGTTCTTC

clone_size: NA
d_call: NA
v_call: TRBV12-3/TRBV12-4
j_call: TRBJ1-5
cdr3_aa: CAQGGSSNQPQHF
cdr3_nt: TGTGCCCAGGGCGGATCTAGCAATCAGCCCCAGCATTTT

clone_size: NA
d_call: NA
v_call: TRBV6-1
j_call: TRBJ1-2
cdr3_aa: CASSEALPGGIANYGYTF
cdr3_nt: TGTGCCAGCAGTGAAGCGCTACCGGGGGGGATAGCTAACTATGGCTACACCTTC

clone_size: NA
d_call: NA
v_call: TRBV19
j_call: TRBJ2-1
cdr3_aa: CASSIPVVGHEQFF
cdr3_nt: TGTGCCAGTAGTATCCCCGTTGTTGGGCATGAGCAGTTCTTC

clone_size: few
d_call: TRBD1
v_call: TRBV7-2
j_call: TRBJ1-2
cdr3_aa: CASSPGQGGFYGYTF
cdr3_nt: TGTGCCAGCAGCCCGGGACAGGGAGGCTTCTATGGCTACACCTTC

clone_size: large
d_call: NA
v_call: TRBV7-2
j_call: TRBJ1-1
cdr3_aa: CASSFQQVTEAFF
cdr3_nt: TGTGCCAGCAGCTTCCAACAGGTCACTGAAGCTTTCTTT

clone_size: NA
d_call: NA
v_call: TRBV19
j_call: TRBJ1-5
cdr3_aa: CASSIAGGRNQPQHF
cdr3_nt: TGTGCCAGTAGTATAGCTGGGGGGCGGAATCAGCCCCAGCATTTT

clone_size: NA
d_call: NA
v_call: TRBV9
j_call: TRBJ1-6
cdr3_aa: CASSVGYNSPLHF
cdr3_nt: TGTGCCAGCAGCGTGGGCTATAATTCACCCCTCCACTTT

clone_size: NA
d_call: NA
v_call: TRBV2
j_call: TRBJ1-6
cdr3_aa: CASSGAGGAYNSPLHF
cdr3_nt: TGTGCCAGCAGTGGGGCCGGAGGCGCCTATAATTCACCCCTCCACTTT

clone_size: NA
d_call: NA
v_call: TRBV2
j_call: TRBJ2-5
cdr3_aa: CASSVRETQYF
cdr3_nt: TGTGCCAGCAGTGTGAGGGAGACCCAGTACTTC

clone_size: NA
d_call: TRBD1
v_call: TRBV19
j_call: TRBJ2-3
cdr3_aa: CASSRQGSTDTQYF
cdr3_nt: TGTGCCAGTAGTAGACAGGGTAGCACAGATACGCAGTATTTT

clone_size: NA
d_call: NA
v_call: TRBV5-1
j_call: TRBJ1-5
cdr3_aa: CASRRGVDSNQPQHF
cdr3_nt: TGCGCCAGCAGGAGAGGGGTGGATAGCAATCAGCCCCAGCATTTT

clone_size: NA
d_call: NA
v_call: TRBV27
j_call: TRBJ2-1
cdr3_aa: CASSLIPSDASYNEQFF
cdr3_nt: TGTGCCAGCAGTTTAATTCCTAGCGATGCCTCCTACAATGAGCAGTTCTTC

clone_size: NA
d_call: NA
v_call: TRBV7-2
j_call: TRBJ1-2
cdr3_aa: CASSLVPDYYGYTF
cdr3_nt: TGTGCCAGCAGTCTAGTCCCAGACTACTATGGCTACACCTTC

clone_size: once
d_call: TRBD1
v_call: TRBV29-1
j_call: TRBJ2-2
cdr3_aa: CSVGTGGLGELFF
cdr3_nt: TGCAGCGTCGGGACAGGGGGTTTAGGGGAGCTGTTTTTT

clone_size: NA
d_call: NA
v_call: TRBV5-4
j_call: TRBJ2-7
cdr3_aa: CASSSRTSTYEQYF
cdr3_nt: TGTGCCAGCAGCTCTCGGACGTCCACCTACGAGCAGTACTTC

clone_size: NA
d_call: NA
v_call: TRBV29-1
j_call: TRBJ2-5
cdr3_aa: CSVEVNAAFETQYF
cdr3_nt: TGCAGCGTTGAAGTTAATGCTGCTTTTGAGACCCAGTACTTC

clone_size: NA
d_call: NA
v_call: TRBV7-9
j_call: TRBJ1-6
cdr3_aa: CASSLYVLLEPRDSPLHF
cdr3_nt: TGTGCCAGCAGCTTATACGTCCTCCTCGAGCCGCGGGATTCACCCCTCCACTTT